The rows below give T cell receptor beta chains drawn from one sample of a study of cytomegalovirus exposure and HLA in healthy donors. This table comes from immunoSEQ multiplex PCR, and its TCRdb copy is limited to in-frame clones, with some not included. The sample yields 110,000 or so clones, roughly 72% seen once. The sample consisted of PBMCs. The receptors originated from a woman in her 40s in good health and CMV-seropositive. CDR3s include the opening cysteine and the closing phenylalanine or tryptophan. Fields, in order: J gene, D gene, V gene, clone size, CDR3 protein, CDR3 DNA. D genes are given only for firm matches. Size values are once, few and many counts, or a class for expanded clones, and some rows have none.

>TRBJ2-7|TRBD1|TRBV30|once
CAWRGQATSYEQYF
TGTGCCTGGAGGGGACAGGCGACTTCCTACGAGCAGTACTTC
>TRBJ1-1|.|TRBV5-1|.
CASSSGQTNTEAFF
TGCGCCAGCAGCTCGGGACAAACGAACACTGAAGCTTTCTTT
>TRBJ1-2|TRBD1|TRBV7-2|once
CASSLPTGVGYTF
TGTGCCAGCAGCTTACCTACAGGGGTCGGCTACACCTTC
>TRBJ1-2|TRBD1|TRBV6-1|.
CASSERDRASTNYGYTF
TGTGCCAGCAGTGAACGGGACAGGGCCTCTACCAACTATGGCTACACCTTC
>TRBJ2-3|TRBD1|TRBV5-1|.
CASSLFGDRATDTQYF
TGCGCCAGCAGCTTGTTTGGGGACAGGGCCACAGATACGCAGTATTTT
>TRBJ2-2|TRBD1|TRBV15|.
CATSRARTGTGELFF
TGTGCCACCAGCAGAGCTAGGACAGGCACCGGGGAGCTGTTTTTT
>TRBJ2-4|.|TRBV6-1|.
CASSGASVEYF
TGTGCCAGCAGTGGGGCCTCGGTGGAGTACTTC
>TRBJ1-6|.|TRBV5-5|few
CASSKRQTDNSPLHF
TGTGCCAGCAGCAAGAGACAGACCGATAATTCACCCCTCCACTTT
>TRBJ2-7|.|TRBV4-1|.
CASSRDPPYEQYF
TGCGCCAGCAGCCGAGACCCCCCCTACGAGCAGTACTTC
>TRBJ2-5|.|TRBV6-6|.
CASSYSGGGAETQYF
TGTGCCAGCAGTTACTCCGGTGGGGGCGCGGAGACCCAGTACTTC
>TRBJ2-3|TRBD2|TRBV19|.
CASTTRGAGAFTDTQYF
TGTGCCAGTACTACACGAGGGGCGGGAGCATTCACAGATACGCAGTATTTT
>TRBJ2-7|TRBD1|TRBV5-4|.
CASSYPGQGRHEQYF
TGTGCCAGCAGTTACCCGGGACAGGGACGCCACGAGCAGTACTTC
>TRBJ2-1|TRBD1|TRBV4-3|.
CASSQAGQTYNEQFF
TGCGCCAGCAGCCAAGCGGGACAGACCTACAATGAGCAGTTCTTC
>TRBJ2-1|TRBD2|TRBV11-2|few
CASSYLAGEQFF
TGTGCCAGCAGCTACCTAGCGGGGGAGCAGTTCTTC
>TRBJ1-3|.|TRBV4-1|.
CASSQSPPGTSGNTIYF
TGCGCCAGCAGCCAATCACCGCCGGGAACCTCTGGAAACACCATATATTTT
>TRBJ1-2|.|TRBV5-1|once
CASSSEQGEGYTF
TGCGCCAGCAGCTCCGAACAGGGTGAGGGCTACACCTTC
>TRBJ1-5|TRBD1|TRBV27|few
CASSLFKGASNQPQHF
TGTGCCAGCAGTTTATTCAAGGGGGCGAGCAATCAGCCCCAGCATTTT
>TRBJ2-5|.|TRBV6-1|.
CATRSGETQYF
TGTGCCACTCGCAGCGGGGAGACCCAGTACTTC
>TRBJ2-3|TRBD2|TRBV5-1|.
CASSLGTSGSTDTQYF
TGCGCCAGCAGCTTGGGGACTAGCGGAAGCACAGATACGCAGTATTTT
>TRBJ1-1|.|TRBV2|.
CASSVGQLNMNTEAFF
TGTGCCAGCAGTGTCGGACAGCTGAACATGAACACTGAAGCTTTCTTT
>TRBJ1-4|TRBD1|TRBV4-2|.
CASSYGQGAIATNEKLFF
TGTGCCAGCAGCTACGGACAGGGGGCGATTGCAACTAATGAAAAACTGTTTTTT
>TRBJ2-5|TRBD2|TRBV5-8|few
CASSPGAGTSDETQYF
TGTGCCAGCAGCCCCGGGGCCGGGACTAGTGACGAGACCCAGTACTTC
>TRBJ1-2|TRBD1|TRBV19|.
CASSIIGGQGAHYGYTF
TGTGCCAGTAGTATAATTGGAGGACAGGGAGCACACTATGGCTACACCTTC
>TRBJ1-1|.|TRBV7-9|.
CACNLINTEAFF
TGTGCTTGTAACTTAATAAACACTGAAGCTTTCTTT
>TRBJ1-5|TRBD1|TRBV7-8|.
CASSRGDSGSRPQHF
TGTGCCAGCAGCAGGGGGGACAGCGGCTCCCGGCCCCAGCATTTT
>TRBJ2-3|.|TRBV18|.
CASSPRGGYTDTQYF
TGTGCCAGCTCACCACGAGGCGGTTACACAGATACGCAGTATTTT
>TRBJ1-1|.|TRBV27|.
CASSFYKNTEAFF
TGTGCCAGCAGTTTTTACAAGAACACTGAAGCTTTCTTT
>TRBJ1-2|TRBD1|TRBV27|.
CASRAGGILGYTF
TGTGCCAGCAGGGCAGGGGGCATCTTAGGCTACACCTTC
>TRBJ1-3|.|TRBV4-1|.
CASSQWQGMGNTIYF
TGCGCCAGCAGCCAATGGCAGGGAATGGGAAACACCATATATTTT
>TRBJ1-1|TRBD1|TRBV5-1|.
CASSLAPDRDPTEAFF
TGCGCCAGCAGCTTGGCTCCGGACAGGGATCCGACTGAAGCTTTCTTT
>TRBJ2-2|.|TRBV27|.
CASSWGVTGELFF
TGTGCCTCTTCCTGGGGGGTCACCGGGGAGCTGTTTTTT
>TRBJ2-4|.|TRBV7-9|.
CASSPWENIAKNIQYF
TGTGCCAGCAGCCCCTGGGAGAATATAGCCAAAAACATTCAGTACTTC
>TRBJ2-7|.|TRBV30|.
CAWSVRGTETYEQYF
TGTGCCTGGAGTGTACGGGGGACCGAGACCTACGAGCAGTACTTC
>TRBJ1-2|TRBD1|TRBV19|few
CASSIQGAGGYTF
TGTGCCAGTAGTATACAGGGGGCTGGAGGCTACACCTTC
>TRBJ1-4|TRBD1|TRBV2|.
CASKWDRGREGEKLFF
TGTGCCAGCAAGTGGGACAGGGGGCGCGAGGGTGAAAAACTGTTTTTT
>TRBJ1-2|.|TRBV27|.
CASSWTPQGHYGYTF
TGTGCCAGCAGTTGGACCCCCCAGGGGCATTATGGCTACACCTTC
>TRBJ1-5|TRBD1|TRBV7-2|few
CASRSTGGNQPQHF
TGTGCCAGCAGGTCCACAGGGGGCAATCAGCCCCAGCATTTT
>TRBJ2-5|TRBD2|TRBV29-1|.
CSGTSGGAETQYF
TGCAGCGGGACTAGCGGGGGGGCAGAGACCCAGTACTTC
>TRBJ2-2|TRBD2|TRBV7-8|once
CASSSIGGTGELFF
TGTGCCAGCAGCTCGATCGGGGGGACCGGGGAGCTGTTTTTT
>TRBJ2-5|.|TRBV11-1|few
CASSSPGQGIETQYF
TGTGCCAGCAGCTCCCCGGGACAAGGAATAGAGACCCAGTACTTC
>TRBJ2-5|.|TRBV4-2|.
CASSQALEQTQYF
TGTGCCAGCAGCCAAGCTCTGGAGCAGACCCAGTACTTC
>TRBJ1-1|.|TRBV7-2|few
CASSITWGPREAFF
TGTGCCAGCAGCATCACATGGGGGCCCCGGGAAGCTTTCTTT